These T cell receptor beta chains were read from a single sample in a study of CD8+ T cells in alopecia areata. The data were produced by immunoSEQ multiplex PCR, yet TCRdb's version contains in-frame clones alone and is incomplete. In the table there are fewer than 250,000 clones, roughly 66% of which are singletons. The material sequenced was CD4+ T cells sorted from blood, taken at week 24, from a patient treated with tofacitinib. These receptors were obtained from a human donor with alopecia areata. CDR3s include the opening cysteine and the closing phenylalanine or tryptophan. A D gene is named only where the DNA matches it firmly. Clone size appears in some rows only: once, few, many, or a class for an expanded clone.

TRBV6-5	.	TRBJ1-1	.	TGTGCCAGCAGTTACCGAGGGGTCAATGGGGCTGAAGCTTTCTTT	CASSYRGVNGAEAFF
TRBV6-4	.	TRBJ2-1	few	TGTGCCAGCAGTGGCGAGCTTGGCAATGAGCAGTTCTTC	CASSGELGNEQFF
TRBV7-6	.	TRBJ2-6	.	TGTGCCAGCAGCGCCTTGTCAGGGTCGGTGAATAGAGGTGGGGCCAACGTCCTGACTTTC	CASSALSGSVNRGGANVLTF
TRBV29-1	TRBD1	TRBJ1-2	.	TGCAGCGTTGGAGCCGGGACAGGAGGCTATGGCTACACCTTC	CSVGAGTGGYGYTF
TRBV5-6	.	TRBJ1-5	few	TGTGCCAGCAGCTTCAGGGGCGCATCCAATCAGCCCCAGCATTTT	CASSFRGASNQPQHF
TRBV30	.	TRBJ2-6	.	TGTGCCTGGGAATCTGGGGCCAACGTCCTGACTTTC	CAWESGANVLTF
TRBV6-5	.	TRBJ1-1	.	TGTGCCAGCAGTACACGAATGGCCGGTGAAGCTTTCTTT	CASSTRMAGEAFF
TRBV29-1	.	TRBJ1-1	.	TGCAGCGTTGGGGAAATGGCCACTGAAGCTTTCTTT	CSVGEMATEAFF
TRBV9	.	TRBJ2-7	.	TGTGCCAGCAGCGTAGGAATCGGGCCTATCTACGAGCAGTACTTC	CASSVGIGPIYEQYF
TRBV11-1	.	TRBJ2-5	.	TGTGCCAGCAGCTTAGGAGGGGGAGAGACCCAGTACTTC	CASSLGGGETQYF
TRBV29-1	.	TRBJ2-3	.	TGCAGCGTGGTCGGCAGACTGACAGATACGCAGTATTTT	CSVVGRLTDTQYF
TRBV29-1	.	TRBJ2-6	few	TGCAGCGTTGATGCGGGGGCCAACGTCCTGACTTTC	CSVDAGANVLTF
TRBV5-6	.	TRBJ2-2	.	TGTGCCAGCAGCCTTGGGACCTTCACCGGGGAGCTGTTTTTT	CASSLGTFTGELFF
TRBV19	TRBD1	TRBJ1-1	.	TGTGCCAGTAGTTTCTTACAGGGGGCAACTGAAGCTTTCTTT	CASSFLQGATEAFF
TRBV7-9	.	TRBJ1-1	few	TGTGCCAGCAGCTTAACAGTATCCGAAGCTTTCTTT	CASSLTVSEAFF
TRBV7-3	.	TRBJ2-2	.	TGTGCCAGCAGCAACACAGGGACGAACACCGGGGAGCTGTTTTTT	CASSNTGTNTGELFF
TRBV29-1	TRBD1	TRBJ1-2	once	TGCAGCGTGATGGACAGGTCTAACTATGGCTACACCTTC	CSVMDRSNYGYTF
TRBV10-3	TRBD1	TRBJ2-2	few	TGTGCCATCAGCAGGGGGCGCGACACCGGGGAGCTGTTTTTT	CAISRGRDTGELFF
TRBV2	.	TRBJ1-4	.	TGTGCCAGCAGTTTCCGGACAGCAACTAATGAAAAACTGTTTTTT	CASSFRTATNEKLFF
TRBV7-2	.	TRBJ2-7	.	TGTGCCAGCAGCTTAATCTCCTACGAGCAGTACTTC	CASSLISYEQYF
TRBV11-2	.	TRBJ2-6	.	TGTGCCAGCAGCTGGTTAGGGGCCAACGTCCTGACTTTC	CASSWLGANVLTF
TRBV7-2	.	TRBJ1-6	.	TGTGCCAGCAGCTCAGGGGTGTTGGAATCACCCCTCCACTTT	CASSSGVLESPLHF
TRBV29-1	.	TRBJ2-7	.	TGCAGCGTTGAGGAGGCCTACGAGCAGTACTTC	CSVEEAYEQYF
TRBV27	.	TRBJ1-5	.	TGTGCCAGCAGTTTACGAGGGTCGGGTCAGCCCCAGCATTTT	CASSLRGSGQPQHF
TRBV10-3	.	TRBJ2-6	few	TGTGCCATCAGTGAGTCGAACGGGGCCAACGTCCTGACTTTC	CAISESNGANVLTF
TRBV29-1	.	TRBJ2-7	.	TGCAGCGTTATTCTAGACACACCCTACGAGCAGTACTTC	CSVILDTPYEQYF